This T cell receptor (beta chain) was recovered during a study of T cell repertoires in cytomegalovirus infection. TCRdb used MiXCR to reprocess the reads, holding one entry per CDR3 protein. The sample comprises about 330,000 distinct CDR3 sequences, over 7.5% of which are singletons, and 4.3% rests with the top ten. The CDR3 covers 14 residues. Per the germline V gene, CDR1 is GTSNPN and CDR2 is SVGIG (reference sequence). With V trimmed by 3 bases and J by 3 bases, 3 bases remained unmatched. This clonotype was detected many times. This TCR derives from a human donor in good health (CMV status not recorded). Some clones in this sample may be carry-over from other donors' samples. The chain links TRBV30 to TRBJ2-1; 9 positions match TRBD2. Sequencing used PBMCs. CDR3 sequence (DNA): TGTGCCTGGAGAACTAGCGGGTACTACAATGAGCAGTTCTTC. Protein sequence: CAWRTSGYYNEQFF.